This entry features one TCR beta chain sequence. Its antigen remains unknown. The table came from immunoSEQ multiplex PCR; TCRdb's copy has only in-frame clones and leaves some out. The sample shows a few hundred thousand clones, approximately 80% of them seen only once. The data belong to a study of cytomegalovirus exposure and HLA in healthy donors. Germline V gene data show CDR1 as LGHNA and CDR2 as YSLEER. Between the trimmed V and J ends, which lost 4 bases and 0 bases, there was a span of 11 bases. This CDR3 is built from 15 residues. Notes on the study in general: Most observed TCR sequences were rare, whereas some public TCRs were detected in many donors. The authors enumerated 150 to 200 TCR beta chains as linked to cytomegalovirus. Within the 90 to 150 validation repertoires, first-cohort TCR clusters tended to co-occur, according to a later analysis.

Sequencing was performed on PBMCs. J is TRBJ2-3 and V is TRBV4-3; either TRBD1 or TRBD2 may supply D (6 bases each). This sequence originates from a woman aged 25 to 39 in good health and CMV-seropositive. CDR3 bases: TGCGCCAGCAGCCTAGGGGGGTCTAGCACAGATACGCAGTATTTT. Translation gives CASSLGGSSTDTQYF.